A single sample gave rise to the 12 T cell receptor beta chains below, sequenced in a study of regulatory T cells in long-lasting Graves disease. The authors built TCR beta libraries using iRepertoire HTBI primers and Arm-PCR of CDR3 regions. MiXCR, run by TCRdb on the multiplex PCR reads, gives a single entry per CDR3 protein. The table shows about 610,000 distinct CDR3 sequences, with about 16% occurring only once. The time point: newly diagnosed GD, antithyroid drugs for less than 3 months. Generation of the TCR library employed RNA extracted from PBMCs. A further study also used this sample, focusing on T cells in Graves' hyperthyroidism and ophthalmopathy.

The sequencing here drew on peripheral blood mononuclear cells (PBMCs), taken at new diagnosis, from a patient treated with antithyroid drugs. The origin of the receptors is a young man with Graves disease.

This clonotype was counted many times. The CDR3 region has the DNA TGTGCCTGGGGGAGGGACATATCCTACGAGCAGTACTTC. This codes for CAWGRDISYEQYF. This sequence joins TRBV30 and TRBJ2-7, with D tentatively TRBD2 (7 bases). The V and J ends lost 5 bases and 1 base respectively, with 12 bases between them. From germline, CDR1 is GTSNPN and CDR2 SVGIG (reference sequence). This CDR3 is 13 amino acids long.

This clonotype was counted many times. This chain joins TRBV2 and TRBJ2-2; D is unclear. Germline assignment: CDR1 SNHLY and CDR2 FYNNEI. V was pared by 5 bases and J by 8 bases, with 9 bases between. The CDR3 extends over 12 amino acids. CDR3 bases: TGTGCCAGCAGTCAACTCGCGGGGGAGCTGTTTTTT. Its translation: CASSQLAGELFF.

This clonotype was observed many times. The rearrangement links TRBV11-2 to TRBJ2-2; D is unclear. CDR3 size: 13 residues. V was clipped by 1 base and J by 6 bases, with 6 bases between them. Germline CDR1 is SGHAT and CDR2 is FQNNGV. The CDR3 DNA sequence: TGTGCCAGCAGCTTAGGGCCGTCCGGGGAGCTGTTTTTT. As protein: CASSLGPSGELFF.

This clonotype occurred a few times. This sequence joins TRBV6-1 and TRBJ1-4, with D possibly matching TRBD1 (6 bases). V was cut by 6 bases and J by 7 bases, with 21 bases left in between. This CDR3 is 16 amino acids long. Germline V gives CDR1 MNHNS, CDR2 SASEGT. The CDR3 region is CASRLKPGHAVEKLFF. The CDR3 DNA reads as TGTGCCAGCAGGTTGAAACCGGGACATGCTGTTGAAAAACTGTTTTTT.

J is TRBJ2-1 and V is TRBV20-1; 16 bases line up with TRBD2. V was clipped by 3 bases and J by 4 bases; unmatched bases: 6. In germline, CDR1 is DFQATT, CDR2 SNEGSKA (reference sequence). The CDR3 spans 17 residues. The CDR3 DNA reads as TGCAGTGCTAGCTCCGGGACTAGCGGGAGGGAGTACAATGAGCAGTTCTTC. As protein: CSASSGTSGREYNEQFF.

This clonotype was counted only a few times. The chain joins TRBV6-2 or TRBV6-3 to TRBJ2-3; D may be TRBD1 (6 bases). The CDR3 is made up of 16 amino acids. The ends were cut back, 2 bases at V and 2 bases at J, with 14 bases in the middle. CDR1 and CDR2 (germline): MNHEY, SVGEGT. CDR3 in DNA: TGTGCCAGCAGTTACGCCCAGGGGCGATACACAGATACGCAGTATTTT. Amino acids: CASSYAQGRYTDTQYF.

This clonotype was observed at least ten times. This chain uses TRBV28 with TRBJ2-7; 10 bases are shared with TRBD2. Trimming took 6 bases from V and 2 from J; bases not matched to a gene: 16. This CDR3 is built from 18 residues. Germline values: CDR1 MDHEN, CDR2 SYDVKM. CDR3 residues: CASRAPLDSGRFTYEQYF. CDR3 nucleotides: TGTGCCAGCAGAGCCCCCCTTGATAGCGGGAGGTTCACCTACGAGCAGTACTTC.

A word on this clonotype: Being one base from a much bigger clone, this may be a read error. V gene TRBV13 combines with J gene TRBJ2-7; TRBD2 aligns across 7 bases. In germline, CDR1 is PRHDT, CDR2 FYEKMQ (reference sequence). This CDR3 region has 15 residues. Unmatched junction bases numbered 9, after V lost 5 bases and J lost 2 bases. This CDR3 is CASSLGRGSPYEQYF. CDR3 coding DNA: TGTGCCAGCAGCCTGGGGCGCGGGAGCCCCTACGAGCAGTACTTC.

V and J are TRBV5-5 and TRBJ2-2, with D possibly TRBD1 on 6 matching bases. Germline lookup yields CDR1 SGHKS and CDR2 YYEKEE (reference sequence). V lost 1 base to trimming and J lost 4 bases, with 11 bases between them. The CDR3 is 15 residues long. The DNA for the CDR3 is TGTGCCAGCAGCTTGAGCAGGGGTGGCACCGGGGAGCTGTTTTTT. Its protein is CASSLSRGGTGELFF.

The sample holds many counts of this clonotype. The chain uses TRBV12-3 or TRBV12-4 and TRBJ2-1, with TRBD1 matching over 8 bases. CDR3 length: 15 amino acids. The J segment lost 6 bases and the V segment lost 7 bases, leaving 11 bases of the junction unmatched. CDR3 sequence (DNA): TGTGCCAGCACCCGCCAGGACAGGGTCGGCAATGAGCAGTTCTTC. Its protein product is CASTRQDRVGNEQFF.

This clonotype was counted ten times or more. The J gene is TRBJ1-1, the V gene TRBV20-1; D is ambiguous. Trimming stripped 6 bases from V and 1 base from J, with 12 bases between. The germline V gene encodes CDR1 DFQATT and CDR2 SNEGSKA (reference sequence). CDR3 length: 13 residues. The CDR3 loop reads CSAPAQSNTEAFF. CDR3 DNA sequence: TGCAGTGCCCCTGCCCAGTCGAACACTGAAGCTTTCTTT.

This clonotype was seen only a few times. DNA of the CDR3: TGTGCCAGCAGTTACATAGCGGGAGGGCGAGGGCCCGAGGGTGAGCAGTTCTTC. As protein: CASSYIAGGRGPEGEQFF. The J gene is TRBJ2-1, the V gene TRBV6-5; the match to TRBD2 covers 11 bases. Germline V gene data show CDR1 as MNHEY and CDR2 as SVGAGI. The CDR3 contains 18 residues. V was clipped by 2 bases and J by 9 bases; unmatched bases: 15.